This T cell receptor beta chain was profiled in a study of blood T cell repertoires in COVID-19. Whole-study context: Both acute and convalescent COVID-19 samples were obtained from the United States, Italy and Spain.

Per the original methods: Scientists estimated how many nucleated cells there were by amplifying reference gene primers. TCRdb keeps only in-frame clones here, not all; method: immunoSEQ multiplex PCR. D and trimming come from the DNA, and the V and J calls and clone size come from that table. The table has under 200,000 clones, about 90% seen once. The sequence was collected from an older woman with COVID-19, enrolled during active disease. The sample consisted of peripheral blood.

The chain's CDR3 is CASSQRVQDSGYTF. In nucleotides, the CDR3 is TGCGCCAGCAGCCAAAGGGTCCAGGACTCTGGCTACACCTTC. This chain joins TRBV4-1 and TRBJ1-2; D unclear. The CDR3 is 14 residues long. Trimming left V 2 bases short and J 7 bases short, with 14 bases between. Germline lookup yields CDR1 MGHRA and CDR2 YSYEKL.